The rows below give T cell receptor beta chains drawn from one sample of a study of T cell responses to AZD1222 COVID-19 vaccine. Sequencing used immunoSEQ multiplex PCR; TCRdb keeps in-frame clones, though not all of them. This sample has approximately 150,000 clones, with roughly nine tenths found just once. Sequenced here: peripheral blood, sampled on day 0 of AZD1222 vaccination. The receptor source for this set is an adult in good health. CDR3s include the opening cysteine and the closing phenylalanine or tryptophan. The order of the fields is V gene, CDR3 length, J gene, clone size, CDR3 protein. Some rows have no size entry. The others give once, few or many, or a class for an expanded clone.

v_gene: TRBV2; len: 13; j_gene: TRBJ1-2; abundance: NA; CDR3aa: CASRQGAQYGYTF
v_gene: TRBV27; len: 18; j_gene: TRBJ1-2; abundance: NA; CDR3aa: CASRRRLDALFDSYGYTF
v_gene: TRBV30; len: 13; j_gene: TRBJ2-5; abundance: NA; CDR3aa: CAWRLARQETQYF
v_gene: TRBV19; len: 13; j_gene: TRBJ1-5; abundance: NA; CDR3aa: CASIGRGDQPQHF
v_gene: TRBV19; len: 11; j_gene: TRBJ2-2; abundance: once; CDR3aa: CASRDTGELFF
v_gene: TRBV11-3; len: 14; j_gene: TRBJ2-3; abundance: NA; CDR3aa: CASSAQPSADTQYF
v_gene: TRBV15; len: 14; j_gene: TRBJ1-1; abundance: NA; CDR3aa: CATSRARWAPEAFF
v_gene: TRBV4-1; len: 16; j_gene: TRBJ2-7; abundance: NA; CDR3aa: CASSQEITGPRGEQYF
v_gene: TRBV7-9; len: 15; j_gene: TRBJ2-1; abundance: few; CDR3aa: CASSQDPGRSYEQFF
v_gene: TRBV20-1; len: 13; j_gene: TRBJ2-3; abundance: NA; CDR3aa: CSASPGSTDTQYF
v_gene: TRBV27; len: 15; j_gene: TRBJ2-1; abundance: NA; CDR3aa: CASSTGTSGGNEQFF
v_gene: TRBV6-2/TRBV6-3; len: 15; j_gene: TRBJ1-5; abundance: NA; CDR3aa: CASSYSPLADQPQHF
v_gene: TRBV30; len: 14; j_gene: TRBJ1-5; abundance: NA; CDR3aa: CAWSVSRVGQPQHF
v_gene: TRBV7-8; len: 15; j_gene: TRBJ2-3; abundance: NA; CDR3aa: CASSGVAGVTDTQYF
v_gene: TRBV6-4; len: 15; j_gene: TRBJ1-4; abundance: NA; CDR3aa: CASSANHGANEKLFF
v_gene: TRBV28; len: 13; j_gene: TRBJ1-2; abundance: NA; CDR3aa: CASRKGTSYGYTF
v_gene: TRBV6-4; len: 13; j_gene: TRBJ1-5; abundance: NA; CDR3aa: CASSWDRNQPQHF
v_gene: TRBV4-3; len: 14; j_gene: TRBJ2-3; abundance: NA; CDR3aa: CASSPGQGPDTQYF
v_gene: TRBV29-1; len: 15; j_gene: TRBJ1-1; abundance: NA; CDR3aa: CSVAPVGIQNTEAFF
v_gene: TRBV4-1; len: 15; j_gene: TRBJ1-4; abundance: NA; CDR3aa: CASSLLGGALEKLFF
v_gene: TRBV6-1; len: 14; j_gene: TRBJ1-1; abundance: NA; CDR3aa: CASSEIPGNTEAFF
v_gene: TRBV5-1; len: 12; j_gene: TRBJ2-7; abundance: NA; CDR3aa: CASSLGAYEQYF
v_gene: TRBV5-1; len: 15; j_gene: TRBJ1-6; abundance: NA; CDR3aa: CASSRAGAINSPLHF
v_gene: TRBV5-6; len: 16; j_gene: TRBJ1-2; abundance: NA; CDR3aa: CASSLSGTGYIYGYTF
v_gene: TRBV11-3; len: 17; j_gene: TRBJ2-5; abundance: NA; CDR3aa: CASSLDPTSGSFETQYF
v_gene: TRBV27; len: 12; j_gene: TRBJ2-1; abundance: NA; CDR3aa: CASSSSDNEQFF
v_gene: TRBV3-1/TRBV3-2; len: 16; j_gene: TRBJ2-7; abundance: NA; CDR3aa: CASSQDGGGNLYEQYF
v_gene: TRBV5-4; len: 13; j_gene: TRBJ2-7; abundance: few; CDR3aa: CASSVDGLGEQYF
v_gene: TRBV7-2; len: 15; j_gene: TRBJ2-7; abundance: once; CDR3aa: CASSTDGQHLYEQYF
v_gene: TRBV11-2; len: 12; j_gene: TRBJ2-3; abundance: NA; CDR3aa: CASSSPSNTQYF
v_gene: TRBV27; len: 14; j_gene: TRBJ2-7; abundance: NA; CDR3aa: CASSWGQDNYEQYF
v_gene: TRBV5-1; len: 17; j_gene: TRBJ2-2; abundance: NA; CDR3aa: CASSRTDRGANTGELFF
v_gene: TRBV24-1; len: 13; j_gene: TRBJ2-3; abundance: NA; CDR3aa: CATRPPDTDTQYF
v_gene: TRBV6-5; len: 12; j_gene: TRBJ1-1; abundance: NA; CDR3aa: CASKGVNTEAFF
v_gene: TRBV6-5; len: 15; j_gene: TRBJ2-1; abundance: NA; CDR3aa: CASSYESALPHEQFF
v_gene: TRBV30; len: 20; j_gene: TRBJ2-7; abundance: NA; CDR3aa: CAWSPFSGDLRSTSNPQQYF
v_gene: TRBV6-5; len: 15; j_gene: TRBJ1-3; abundance: NA; CDR3aa: CASSTVWIPGNTIYF
v_gene: TRBV15; len: 15; j_gene: TRBJ2-2; abundance: once; CDR3aa: CATSRTSGRSGELFF
v_gene: TRBV27; len: 14; j_gene: TRBJ2-2; abundance: NA; CDR3aa: CASSGQGNTGELFF
v_gene: TRBV11-3; len: 12; j_gene: TRBJ2-7; abundance: NA; CDR3aa: CASSSRLGEQYF
v_gene: TRBV27; len: 12; j_gene: TRBJ1-5; abundance: NA; CDR3aa: CASSLLGQPQHF
v_gene: TRBV28; len: 13; j_gene: TRBJ1-4; abundance: NA; CDR3aa: CASTGGQNEKLFF
v_gene: TRBV12-5; len: 20; j_gene: TRBJ2-3; abundance: NA; CDR3aa: CASGLWHSGGSLPTTDTQYF
v_gene: TRBV7-8; len: 11; j_gene: TRBJ2-1; abundance: NA; CDR3aa: CASSQVSEQFF
v_gene: TRBV12-5; len: 14; j_gene: TRBJ1-6; abundance: NA; CDR3aa: CASSRPAPDSPLHF
v_gene: TRBV11-3; len: 15; j_gene: TRBJ2-3; abundance: NA; CDR3aa: CASSLGTSGKDTQYF
v_gene: TRBV18; len: 14; j_gene: TRBJ2-5; abundance: NA; CDR3aa: CASSPDQLPETQYF
v_gene: TRBV7-6; len: 16; j_gene: TRBJ1-6; abundance: NA; CDR3aa: CASSLNRRENNSPLHF
v_gene: TRBV12-3/TRBV12-4; len: 12; j_gene: TRBJ2-2; abundance: NA; CDR3aa: CASTLFGGELFF
v_gene: TRBV5-6; len: 13; j_gene: TRBJ1-2; abundance: NA; CDR3aa: CASIDTGATGYTF
v_gene: TRBV5-1; len: 14; j_gene: TRBJ1-1; abundance: NA; CDR3aa: CASSLAPEEMEAFF
v_gene: TRBV7-9; len: 15; j_gene: TRBJ2-7; abundance: NA; CDR3aa: CASSLAGPPRYEQYF
v_gene: TRBV19; len: 13; j_gene: TRBJ2-1; abundance: once; CDR3aa: CASTSGGRNEQFF
v_gene: TRBV12-5; len: 17; j_gene: TRBJ2-2; abundance: NA; CDR3aa: CASGFSRDGTNTGELFF